This T cell receptor beta chain comes out of a study of T cell repertoires in cytomegalovirus infection. Study overall: It was the public TCR beta signatures that indicated both CMV infection and matching HLA type.

Study-wide points: CMV-specific TCR beta clonotypes restricted by HLA-C dominated the ex vivo response.

TCRdb re-called the reads through MiXCR, storing one row per CDR3 protein. The sample includes 450,000 to 650,000 distinct CDR3 sequences, around 27% of them seen just once. The J segment lost 1 base and the V segment lost 1 base, leaving 1 base of the junction unmatched. This CDR3 comprises 14 residues. Germline lookup yields CDR1 DFQATT and CDR2 SNEGSKA (reference sequence). A remark on this clonotype: Its antigen is undetermined.

This TCR derives from a human donor in good health (CMV status not recorded). Some clones in this sample may be carry-over from other donors' samples. The V gene is TRBV20-1, the J gene TRBJ1-1; TRBD1 matches 9 bases. Sample: PBMCs. The CDR3 loop reads CSARGGQGNTEAFF. CDR3 coding DNA: TGCAGTGCTAGAGGGGGACAGGGGAACACTGAAGCTTTCTTT.